Sequencing of this TCR beta chain was carried out in a study of response to subunit inactivated influenza vaccine. With 3 bases removed from V and 8 bases from J, the gap between germline ends came to 19 bases. In germline, CDR1 is SGHVS, CDR2 FNYEAQ. CDR3 length: 15 residues. Regarding the study as a whole: Researchers suggested that each seasonal influenza vaccination recruits few new T cells.

Ten or more counts support this clonotype. What it binds is not known. TCRdb redid the calling of the RT-PCR reads with MiXCR, one entry per CDR3 protein. The sample holds 400,000 to 650,000 distinct CDR3 sequences, 7.2% seen once. The starting material was PBMCs from blood, obtained around 25 months after vaccination. The source of this sequence is a man aged 45 to 75 who received an inactivated influenza vaccine. The chain carries TRBV7-6 and TRBJ2-5; unclear D gene. In DNA, the CDR3 is TGTGCCAGCAGCTTTTATGCCGACGGTGAAACCACCCAGTACTTC. This encodes CASSFYADGETTQYF.